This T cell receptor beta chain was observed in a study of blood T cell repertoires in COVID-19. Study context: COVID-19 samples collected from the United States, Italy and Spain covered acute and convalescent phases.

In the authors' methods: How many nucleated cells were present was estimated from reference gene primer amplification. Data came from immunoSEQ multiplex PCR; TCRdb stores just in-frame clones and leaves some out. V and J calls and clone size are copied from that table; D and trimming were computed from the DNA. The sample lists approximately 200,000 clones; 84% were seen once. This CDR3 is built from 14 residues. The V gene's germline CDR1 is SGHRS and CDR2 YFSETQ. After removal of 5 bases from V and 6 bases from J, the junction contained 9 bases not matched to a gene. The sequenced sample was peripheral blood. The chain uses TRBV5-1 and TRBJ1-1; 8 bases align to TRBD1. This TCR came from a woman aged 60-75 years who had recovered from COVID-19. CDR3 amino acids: CASSPTQGAAEAFF. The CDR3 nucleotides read TGCGCCAGCAGTCCTACGCAGGGGGCAGCTGAAGCTTTCTTT.